This T cell receptor (beta chain) was documented in a study of T cells after posttransplantation cyclophosphamide. The CDR3 is made up of 13 amino acids. Trimming cost V 3 bases and J 4 bases, with 9 bases left between them. Germline CDR1 is LNHDA and CDR2 is SQIVND (reference sequence). As concerns this clone: Its specificity is not known.

Findings and limits, study-wide: Later post-transplant blood repertoires were often dominated by donor CD8+ memory clones. TRB clonality was highly associated with recipient CMV seropositivity and reactivation. Skin or GI-infiltrating T cells shared few TRB sequences with blood.

Produced via immunoSEQ multiplex PCR; TCRdb's table is partial and in-frame only. The table lists 25,000 to 35,000 clones, 70% to 90% of them singletons. This TCR came from a woman aged 40 to 55 with a blood cancer, CMV-positive, and with a related stem cell donor. The sequencing sample was made of PBMCs. The chain combines TRBV19 with TRBJ2-5; TRBD1 might be the D (5 bases). Written as DNA, the CDR3 is TGTGCCAGTAGTATTGGGGCCCTAGAGACCCAGTACTTC. As protein: CASSIGALETQYF.